This record concerns one T cell receptor beta chain sequence. Sequenced by immunoSEQ multiplex PCR; TCRdb stores in-frame clones only, minus some. Among about 180,000 clones listed, around 89% were seen once. The record originates from a study of T cell responses to AZD1222 COVID-19 vaccine. This TCR was sampled from an adult who received the AZD1222 COVID-19 vaccine. The sequences come from peripheral blood, collected 28 days after the second AZD1222 dose.

The CDR3 spells CATGPTGGSYPQHF. Written as DNA, the CDR3 is TGTGCCACCGGACCCACAGGGGGCTCCTACCCCCAGCATTTT. The chain recombines TRBV6-6 with TRBJ1-5; 9 bases fit TRBD1. V shed 10 bases and J 10 bases; nucleotides not matched to a gene: 14. The CDR3 has 14 residues. Germline-derived CDR1 and CDR2 are MNHNY and SVGAGI (reference sequence).